The 27 T cell receptor beta chains below come from one sample, sequenced in a study of PD-1 blockade in classical Hodgkin lymphoma. This sample's time point: cycle 4 day 1 (C4D1), after less than seven weeks of nivolumab. Every single patient, without exception, relapsed after autologous stem cell transplantation, and brentuximab vedotin exposure varied. Measured with immunoSEQ multiplex PCR; TCRdb has only the in-frame clones, and not every one. This sample yields tens of thousands of clones, of which 90% are seen a single time; 2.5% to 3.5% belongs to the top ten. The sequenced sample was peripheral blood mononuclear cells (PBMCs), obtained before the fourth cycle of nivolumab. The receptors come from a human donor with classical Hodgkin lymphoma.

The chain is built from TRBV5-4 and TRBJ1-2, with D maybe TRBD1 (6 bases). V lost 4 bases to trimming and J lost 2 bases, with 9 bases between them. This CDR3 has 13 amino acids. In germline, CDR1 is SGHNT, CDR2 YYREEE (reference sequence). The chain's CDR3 is CASSPDRNYGYTF. Here the CDR3 DNA reads TGTGCCAGCAGCCCGGACAGAAACTATGGCTACACCTTC.

This clone was recorded only once. The J gene is TRBJ2-1, the V gene TRBV6-6; TRBD2 matches at 8 bases. Germline CDR1 reads MNHNY; CDR2 reads SVGAGI (reference sequence). V lost 10 bases and J lost 4; bases outside the gene matches: 6. The CDR3 loop spans 13 amino acids. Here the CDR3 DNA reads TGTGCCACCGCTAGCGGGCGTTACAATGAGCAGTTCTTC. Translation gives CATASGRYNEQFF.

As for this clone: One end of the junction varies from germline; a read error may be responsible. The V call is TRBV6-1, the J call TRBJ2-4, with D possibly TRBD1 on 5 matching bases. This CDR3 region has 11 residues. Germline CDR1 and CDR2: MNHNS and SASEGT. The CDR3: CASSEGAGPDF. In DNA form, the CDR3 reads TGTGCCAGCAGTGAAGGGGCAGGGCCCGACTTC.

The chain links TRBV19 to TRBJ2-1, with 8 bases fitting TRBD1. This CDR3 is built from 17 residues. CDR1 and CDR2 (germline): LNHDA, SQIVND (reference sequence). Trimming took 4 bases from V and 4 from J; bases not matched to a gene: 12. This CDR3 reads CASSTQDRVGEYNEQFF. In DNA form, the CDR3 reads TGTGCCAGTAGTACCCAGGACAGGGTTGGGGAGTACAATGAGCAGTTCTTC.

The V and J genes are TRBV5-8 and TRBJ1-5, with D possibly being TRBD1 (5 bases). The CDR3 is 15 residues long. The V gene lost 7 bases and the J gene lost 2 bases, with 16 bases spanning the gap. Germline loops: CDR1 SGHTS, CDR2 YDEGEE. The CDR3 here is CASPGERGGNQPQHF. For the CDR3, the DNA is TGTGCCAGCCCTGGGGAGAGGGGCGGCAATCAGCCCCAGCATTTT.

Only a few counts were recorded for this clone. J is TRBJ2-7 and V is TRBV19, with unresolved D. Trimming took 0 bases from V and 4 from J, leaving 10 bases between them. CDR1 is LNHDA, CDR2 SQIVND, per germline (reference sequence). The CDR3 totals 14 residues. The CDR3 reads CASSIEPFAYEQYF. For the CDR3, the DNA is TGTGCCAGTAGTATAGAACCTTTTGCTTACGAGCAGTACTTC.

V and J are TRBV9 and TRBJ1-1; a possible D gene is TRBD1 (5 bases). Germline V lookup: CDR1 SGDLS, CDR2 YYNGEE. This CDR3 has 14 amino acids. Trimming left V 4 bases short and J 5 bases short, with 15 bases between. CDR3 in amino acids: CASSSRRGGTEAFF. Here the CDR3 DNA reads TGTGCCAGCAGCAGCCGAAGGGGCGGGACTGAAGCTTTCTTT.

The chain combines TRBV6-5 with TRBJ2-1, with 9 bases aligning to TRBD1. Germline V gene sequence: CDR1 MNHEY, CDR2 SVGAGI. Trimming removed 2 bases from V and 5 bases from J; junction bases left unmatched: 7. The CDR3 is made up of 16 amino acids. Here the CDR3 reads CASSYLRDRANNEQFF. The CDR3 region has the DNA TGTGCCAGCAGTTACCTCCGGGACAGGGCCAACAATGAGCAGTTCTTC.

The CDR3 DNA reads TGTGCCTGGAAGCGTTCCCGGGACTCCTACGAGCAGTACTTC. Translation gives CAWKRSRDSYEQYF. The chain employs TRBV30 and TRBJ2-7; weak D call: TRBD2 (5 bases). The CDR3 covers 14 residues. Germline CDR1 reads GTSNPN; CDR2 reads SVGIG (reference sequence). V was pared by 4 bases and J by 0 bases, with 13 bases between.

The rearrangement uses TRBV2 and TRBJ1-3; D perhaps matches TRBD1 (5 bases). The CDR3 contains 14 residues. Germline V gene sequence: CDR1 SNHLY, CDR2 FYNNEI. Between the trimmed V and J ends, which lost 6 bases and 4 bases, there was a span of 13 bases. The CDR3 sequence: CASSAGRTGNTIYF. The CDR3 coding sequence is TGTGCCAGCAGCGCAGGGAGAACCGGAAACACCATATATTTT.

This sequence joins TRBV6-5 and TRBJ1-2, with D unresolved. Germline CDR1 MNHEY, CDR2 SVGAGI. V gave up 8 bases and J gave up 4 bases, with 11 bases separating them. The length of the CDR3 is 12 residues. CDR3 loop: CASFMFGYGYTF. For the CDR3, the DNA is TGTGCCAGCTTCATGTTTGGCTATGGCTACACCTTC.

The chain uses TRBV7-6 and TRBJ1-4, with D uncertain. CDR1 is SGHVS, CDR2 FNYEAQ, per germline. The V and J ends lost 1 base and 8 bases respectively, with 8 bases between them. The CDR3 covers 13 residues. The CDR3 region has the DNA TGTGCCAGCAGCTTAGGACATCGCGAAAAACTGTTTTTT. This gives the protein CASSLGHREKLFF.

The V call is TRBV11-1, the J call TRBJ2-7; D is perhaps TRBD1 (5 bases). This CDR3 comprises 14 residues. V shed 4 bases and J shed 6 bases, with 16 bases lying between them. Germline CDR1 reads SGHAT; CDR2 reads FQDESV (reference sequence). Here the CDR3 DNA reads TGTGCCAGCAGCTCCGATCCCCGCGACAGCGAGCAGTACTTC. As protein: CASSSDPRDSEQYF.

J is TRBJ2-1 and V is TRBV5-1, with unresolved D. In germline, CDR1 is SGHRS, CDR2 YFSETQ. CDR3 length: 13 residues. V was cut by 0 bases and J by 6 bases, with 7 bases left in between. The CDR3 region has the DNA TGCGCCAGCAGCTTGGTGCCGAGCAATGAGCAGTTCTTC. It specifies CASSLVPSNEQFF.

Here the CDR3 DNA reads TGCGCCAGCAGGTTCGGGGGGAACTCCTACGAGCAGTACTTC. It yields the protein CASRFGGNSYEQYF. J is TRBJ2-7 and V is TRBV10-2, with 7 bases fitting TRBD2. Germline V gene lookup returns CDR1 WSHSY and CDR2 SAAADI. With 6 bases clipped from V and 0 bases from J, the junction kept 5 bases outside the gene matches. This CDR3 is 14 amino acids long.

The chain combines TRBV19 with TRBJ2-1; 9 bases fit TRBD2. The germline CDR1 and CDR2 sequences are LNHDA and SQIVND (reference sequence). This CDR3 spans 17 amino acids. Trimming cost V 4 bases and J 10 bases; bases outside gene matches: 17. CDR3 residues: CASSKKAGGLQSGEQFF. In nucleotides, the CDR3 is TGTGCCAGTAGTAAAAAAGCGGGGGGCCTTCAATCGGGAGAGCAGTTCTTC.

This chain joins TRBV7-3 and TRBJ2-3; D gene unclear. Trimming left V 5 bases short and J 8 bases short, with 11 bases between. Germline lookup yields CDR1 SGHTA and CDR2 FQGTGA. This CDR3 is built from 12 residues. This chain's CDR3 is CASSRLMGTQYF. The CDR3 nucleotides read TGTGCCAGCAGCAGATTAATGGGTACGCAGTATTTT. The full variable domain, in which reference TRBV7-3 and TRBJ2-3 provide the parts outside the CDR3, is GAGVSQTPSNKVTEKGKYVELRCDPISGHTALYWYRQSLGQGPEFLIYFQGTGAADDSGLPNDRFFAVRPEGSVSTLKIQRTERGDSAVYLCASSRLMGTQYFGPGTRLTVL.

The chain recombines TRBV27 with TRBJ1-2, with D tentatively TRBD1 (5 bases). This CDR3 contains 14 residues. Between the trimmed V and J ends, which lost 5 bases and 4 bases, there was a span of 14 bases. Germline V gives CDR1 MNHEY, CDR2 SMNVEV (reference sequence). The CDR3 is CASSTAKTAYGYTF. The CDR3 coding sequence is TGTGCCAGCAGTACCGCCAAGACAGCCTATGGCTACACCTTC.

This rearrangement joins TRBV5-1 to TRBJ2-5, with unresolved D. Trimming left V 3 bases short and J 5 bases short, with 11 bases between. There are 13 residues in the CDR3. Germline CDR1 and CDR2: SGHRS and YFSETQ. CDR3 nucleotides: TGCGCCAGCAGCTCCTATGGGGTGGAGACCCAGTACTTC. This translates into CASSSYGVETQYF.

This clone was detected once. The chain carries TRBV25-1 and TRBJ1-1; no definite D call. This CDR3 has 16 residues. The germline gives CDR1 MGHDK, CDR2 SYGVNS. With 0 bases removed from V and 0 bases from J, the gap between germline ends came to 11 bases. The CDR3 bases are TGTGCCAGCAGTGAATACCTGGTAGAGATGAACACTGAAGCTTTCTTT. This codes for CASSEYLVEMNTEAFF.

V is TRBV5-1 and J is TRBJ2-7; possibly TRBD1 or TRBD2 for D (5 bases each). This CDR3 has 15 residues. V lost 0 bases, J lost 6 bases, and 16 bases lay in between. CDR1 is SGHRS, CDR2 YFSETQ, per germline. The CDR3 nucleotides read TGCGCCAGCAGCTTGGGGGACGGAGAAGTCGGCGAGCAGTACTTC. Amino acids: CASSLGDGEVGEQYF.

The chain couples TRBV2 to TRBJ1-3, with no clear D. Trimming removed 2 bases from V and 3 bases from J, with 2 bases in between. Per germline, CDR1 SNHLY and CDR2 FYNNEI. CDR3 length: 12 amino acids. CDR3 sequence (DNA): TGTGCCAGCAGTGAAAATGGAAACACCATATATTTT. This sequence encodes CASSENGNTIYF. Full variable domain (rest looked up from reference TRBV2 and TRBJ1-3): EPEVTQTPSHQVTQMGQEVILRCVPISNHLYFYWYRQILGQKVEFLVSFYNNEISEKSEIFDDQFSVERPDGSNFTLKIRSTKLEDSAMYFCASSENGNTIYFGEGSWLTVV.

The chain carries TRBV7-2 and TRBJ2-3, with a possible D match to TRBD2 (6 bases). The CDR3 loop spans 15 amino acids. From germline, CDR1 is SGHTA and CDR2 FQGNSA. Trimming left V 2 bases short and J 1 base short, with 10 bases between. The CDR3 coding sequence is TGTGCCAGCAGCTTATCGTCTAGCGGCACAGATACGCAGTATTTT. Its translation is CASSLSSSGTDTQYF. Combining the CDR3 with reference TRBV7-2 and TRBJ2-3 gives the whole variable domain GAGVSQSPSNKVTEKGKDVELRCDPISGHTALYWYRQSLGQGLEFLIYFQGNSAPDKSGLPSDRFSAERTGGSVSTLTIQRTQQEDSAVYLCASSLSSSGTDTQYFGPGTRLTVL.

Written as DNA, the CDR3 is TGTGCCAGCAGGGGCAGACAGGGTAGGGGTCAGCCCCAGCATTTT. It is translated as CASRGRQGRGQPQHF. The V call is TRBV28, the J call TRBJ1-5, with 7 bases lining up with TRBD1. Unmatched junction bases numbered 11, after V lost 6 bases and J lost 6 bases. The CDR3 has 15 amino acids. The germline V gene has CDR1 MDHEN and CDR2 SYDVKM.

This rearrangement joins TRBV7-9 to TRBJ1-3; D is ambiguous. The CDR3 has 13 residues. Between the trimmed V and J ends, which lost 4 bases and 4 bases, there was a span of 8 bases. Germline V gives CDR1 SEHNR, CDR2 FQNEAQ (reference sequence). The CDR3 DNA sequence: TGTGCCAGCAGCTCGAACGGGGGAAACACCATATATTTT. The encoded protein is CASSSNGGNTIYF.

The chain has TRBV7-8 and TRBJ2-3; TRBD2 is a possible D gene (6 bases). CDR3 length: 14 amino acids. V lost 6 bases and J lost 8, with 18 bases in between. Germline V gives CDR1 SGHVS, CDR2 FQNEAQ. The CDR3 region has the DNA TGTGCCAGCAGTGTACTAGCAGGACGGGGTACGCAGTATTTT. Its protein product is CASSVLAGRGTQYF.

The V gene is TRBV19, the J gene TRBJ1-6; 7 bases match TRBD1. Germline CDR1 and CDR2: LNHDA and SQIVND (reference sequence). The CDR3 spans 14 residues. V shed 4 bases and J 9 bases; nucleotides not matched to a gene: 6. The CDR3 is CASSTGTAPSPLHF. CDR3 bases: TGTGCCAGTAGTACCGGGACAGCTCCTTCACCCCTCCACTTT.